Shown below are 17 T cell receptor beta chains from a single sample sequenced in a study of graft-versus-host responses after intestinal transplantation. These receptors have no known antigen. TCRdb's copy holds only in-frame clones and misses some; the assay was immunoSEQ multiplex PCR. Here the sample spans 50,000 to 80,000 clones, 85% to 95% being singletons. Sequencing used unstimulated CD8+ T cells sorted from spleen or lymph node cells, obtained before transplant. The receptors stem from a human donor who was the organ donor for an intestinal transplant.

J is TRBJ2-7 and V is TRBV9; D possibly corresponds to TRBD1 (6 bases). V was clipped by 3 bases and J by 6 bases, with 13 bases between them. The CDR3 spans 13 residues. Germline V gene data show CDR1 as SGDLS and CDR2 as YYNGEE. The CDR3 bases are TGTGCCAGCAGCGCAGGCCAGACAGGCGAGCAGTACTTC. It translates to CASSAGQTGEQYF.

The chain combines TRBV28 with TRBJ1-4; D is unresolved. CDR3 length: 16 residues. CDR1 is MDHEN, CDR2 SYDVKM, per germline. Trimming took off 0 bases at V and 0 bases at J, with 8 bases between the two ends. The CDR3 DNA reads TGTGCCAGCAGTTTATGGTGGGGAGCAACTAATGAAAAACTGTTTTTT. This codes for CASSLWWGATNEKLFF.

This clone was recorded only once. The chain has TRBV29-1 and TRBJ2-1; 13 bases line up with TRBD2. The germline gives CDR1 SQVTM, CDR2 ANQGSEA. The J segment lost 7 bases and the V segment lost 1 base, leaving 1 base of the junction unmatched. The CDR3 has 14 amino acids. CDR3 amino acids: CSVEGLAGGNEQFF. In DNA form, the CDR3 reads TGCAGCGTTGAAGGACTAGCGGGAGGTAATGAGCAGTTCTTC.

DNA for the CDR3: TGTGCCAGCAGCGACAAGCCGGCTAGCGGGAGGAGGCACGAGCAGTACTTC. Its protein product is CASSDKPASGRRHEQYF. The chain couples TRBV11-2 to TRBJ2-7; 11 bases map to TRBD2. Germline V gene lookup returns CDR1 SGHAT and CDR2 FQNNGV. This CDR3 is 17 amino acids long. Unmatched junction bases numbered 14, after V lost 5 bases and J lost 5 bases.

The sample holds one count of this clone. The J gene is TRBJ2-5, the V gene TRBV7-6; TRBD2 matches 9 bases. The CDR3 is 15 amino acids. V dropped 6 bases and J dropped 7; count of bases not matched to a gene: 12. CDR1 is SGHVS and CDR2 is FNYEAQ in the germline V gene. The CDR3 DNA sequence: TGTGCCAGCAGATCTCATAGCGGGAGTGTTGGGACCCAGTACTTC. Translation: CASRSHSGSVGTQYF.

The chain has TRBV6-5 and TRBJ1-1; possible D gene TRBD1, 5 bases. The CDR3 consists of 13 residues. The germline gives CDR1 MNHEY, CDR2 SVGAGI. The V end lost 0 bases, the J end lost 4 bases, and 6 bases lay between the germline ends. CDR3 residues: CASSYSGPTEAFF. The CDR3 coding sequence is TGTGCCAGCAGTTACTCGGGGCCCACTGAAGCTTTCTTT.

CDR3 bases: TGCGCCAGCAGCGCTAGCCGGGTCCTCCTGCTAACTAATGAAAAACTGTTTTTT. Amino acids: CASSASRVLLLTNEKLFF. This sequence joins TRBV4-1 and TRBJ1-4, with D hard to call. The CDR3 spans 18 residues. V was pared by 5 bases and J by 1 base, with 20 bases between. The germline V gene has CDR1 MGHRA and CDR2 YSYEKL.

The V and J genes are TRBV12-5 and TRBJ1-1, with 9 nucleotides matching TRBD1. CDR3 length: 15 amino acids. The V segment lost 6 bases and the J segment 4 bases; nucleotides outside the gene matches: 9. Germline values: CDR1 LGHNT, CDR2 FRNRAP. CDR3 region: CASGVYRGPLTEAFF. CDR3 sequence (DNA): TGTGCTAGTGGGGTGTACAGGGGGCCCCTCACTGAAGCTTTCTTT.

This chain joins TRBV10-3 and TRBJ1-1, with D unresolved. Germline V gene data show CDR1 as ENHRY and CDR2 as SYGVKD. The CDR3 sequence is 15 residues long. Trimming cost V 2 bases and J 5 bases, with 15 bases left between them. CDR3 DNA: TGTGCCATCAGTGAGAAAGAGGAGGCGCATACTGAAGCTTTCTTT. Protein product: CAISEKEEAHTEAFF.

The CDR3 region is CASSQDGTGIETQYF. CDR3 in DNA: TGCGCCAGCAGCCAAGATGGTACAGGGATTGAGACCCAGTACTTC. The chain employs TRBV4-1 and TRBJ2-5, with a tentative D call TRBD1 (6 bases). CDR3 size: 15 residues. CDR1 is MGHRA and CDR2 is YSYEKL in the germline V gene. Trimming took off 0 bases at V and 5 bases at J, with 13 bases between the two ends.

The chain combines TRBV4-1 with TRBJ1-3, with 11 bases that match TRBD1. The CDR3 sequence is 18 residues long. Germline V gives CDR1 MGHRA, CDR2 YSYEKL. The J segment lost 2 bases and the V segment lost 1 base, leaving 7 bases of the junction unmatched. CDR3 sequence (DNA): TGCGCCAGCAGCCAAGGACCGGGACAGGGGGAAGCTGGAAACACCATATATTTT. Protein sequence: CASSQGPGQGEAGNTIYF.

V usage is TRBV27 and J usage is TRBJ1-2, with D maybe TRBD1 (5 bases). This CDR3 is 14 amino acids long. The ends were cut back, 6 bases at V and 3 bases at J, with 14 bases in the middle. Germline CDR1 is MNHEY and CDR2 is SMNVEV (reference sequence). The CDR3 loop reads CASRPRGGDYGYTF. Here the CDR3 DNA reads TGTGCCAGCAGGCCCCGGGGAGGGGACTATGGCTACACCTTC.

The rearrangement joins TRBV6-5 to TRBJ1-1, with D hard to call. V was trimmed by 2 bases and J by 7 bases, leaving 17 bases between them. There are 15 residues in the CDR3. Germline CDR1 reads MNHEY; CDR2 reads SVGAGI. The CDR3 sequence is CASSYRVSKRSEAFF. The DNA of the CDR3 is TGTGCCAGCAGTTACCGGGTGTCCAAGAGGAGTGAAGCTTTCTTT.

The chain recombines TRBV28 with TRBJ2-2, with TRBD1 identical over 7 bases. Germline CDR1 is MDHEN and CDR2 is SYDVKM. The CDR3 has 16 residues. V gave up 7 bases and J gave up 5 bases; unmatched junction bases: 13. In DNA form, the CDR3 reads TGTGCCAGCACCGAAGGGGGCAGGTCGAGAACCGGGGAGCTGTTTTTT. It codes for CASTEGGRSRTGELFF.

The chain has TRBV5-4 and TRBJ2-7; D may be TRBD1 (6 bases). Germline V gene lookup returns CDR1 SGHNT and CDR2 YYREEE (reference sequence). The CDR3 is 13 amino acids. V lost 0 bases, J lost 7 bases, and 11 bases lay in between. This CDR3 is CASSLDSRGEQYF. The DNA for the CDR3 is TGTGCCAGCAGCTTGGATAGTAGGGGGGAGCAGTACTTC.

This chain links TRBV9 with TRBJ2-1, with 8 bases fitting TRBD2. CDR1 and CDR2 from the germline V gene are SGDLS and YYNGEE. J gave up 3 bases and V 3 bases, and 5 bases lay outside the gene matches. CDR3 length: 15 amino acids. CDR3: CASSARLAGYNEQFF. CDR3 bases: TGTGCCAGCAGCGCGCGTCTAGCGGGCTACAATGAGCAGTTCTTC.

With respect to this clone: Germline and junction disagree at one end, which may indicate a read error. The rearrangement uses TRBV5-6 and TRBJ1-1; 7 nucleotides agree with TRBD1. Germline V CDR1 and CDR2: SGHDT, YYEEEE. This CDR3 spans 16 amino acids. The CDR3 bases are TGTGCCAGCAGTTTGGCAGGGACAGCAATGAACACTGAAGCTTTCTTT. Protein product: CASSLAGTAMNTEAFF.